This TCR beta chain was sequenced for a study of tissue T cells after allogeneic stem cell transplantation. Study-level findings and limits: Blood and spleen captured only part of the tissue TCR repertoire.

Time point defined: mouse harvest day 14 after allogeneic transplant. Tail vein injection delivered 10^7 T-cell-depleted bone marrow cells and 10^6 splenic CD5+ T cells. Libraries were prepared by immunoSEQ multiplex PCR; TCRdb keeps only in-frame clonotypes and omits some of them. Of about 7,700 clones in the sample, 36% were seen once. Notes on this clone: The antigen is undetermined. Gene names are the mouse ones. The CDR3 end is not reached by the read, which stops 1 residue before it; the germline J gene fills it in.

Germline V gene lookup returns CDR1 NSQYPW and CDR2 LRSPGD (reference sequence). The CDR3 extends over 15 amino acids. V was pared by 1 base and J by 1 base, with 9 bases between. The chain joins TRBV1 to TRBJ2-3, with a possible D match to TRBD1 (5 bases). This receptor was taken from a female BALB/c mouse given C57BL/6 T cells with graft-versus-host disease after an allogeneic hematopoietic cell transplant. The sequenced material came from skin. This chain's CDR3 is CTCSAAQGGAETLYF. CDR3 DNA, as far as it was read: TGCACCTGCAGTGCAGCTCAGGGAGGTGCAGAAACGCTGTAT.